Below, 5 T cell receptor beta chains from the same sample are listed, as sequenced in a study of T cell responses to AZD1222 COVID-19 vaccine. Profiling relied on immunoSEQ multiplex PCR, and the TCRdb table lists in-frame clones only, not all of them. The repertoire holds approximately 77,000 clones, with about 92% as singletons. This specimen was peripheral blood, taken 28 days after the second AZD1222 dose. The receptors stem from an adult who received the AZD1222 COVID-19 vaccine.

J is TRBJ1-3 and V is TRBV7-3; D is undetermined. V lost 4 bases, J lost 1 base, and 8 bases lay in between. The CDR3 is 14 amino acids. Per germline, CDR1 SGHTA and CDR2 FQGTGA. CDR3 sequence (DNA): TGTGCCAGCAGCTCCCTAGGGTCTGGAAACACCATATATTTT. Its translation is CASSSLGSGNTIYF.

This sequence joins TRBV18 and TRBJ2-3, with a tentative D call TRBD2 (7 bases). In germline, CDR1 is KGHSH, CDR2 LQKENI. Trimming pared 3 bases from V and 4 bases from J, leaving 14 bases between. This CDR3 has 15 amino acids. The DNA for the CDR3 is TGTGCCAGCTCACCCGGGGGGCAAGCTCCAGATACGCAGTATTTT. As protein: CASSPGGQAPDTQYF.

This chain joins TRBV4-1 and TRBJ1-1; D possibly corresponds to TRBD1 (5 bases). V gave up 1 base and J gave up 1 base, with 10 bases separating them. Germline V gene data show CDR1 as MGHRA and CDR2 as YSYEKL. The CDR3 extends over 15 amino acids. DNA for the CDR3: TGCGCCAGCAGCCAAGTGGCGACAGAGAACACTGAAGCTTTCTTT. This encodes CASSQVATENTEAFF.

DNA of the CDR3: TGTGCCAGCAGCCAACTACAGGGTGGGCAAGGAGAGACCCAGTACTTC. This sequence encodes CASSQLQGGQGETQYF. The chain is built from TRBV3-1 (or the pseudogene TRBV3-2) and TRBJ2-5; perhaps TRBD1 as D (6 bases). CDR3 length: 16 amino acids. V dropped 2 bases and J dropped 4 bases, with 17 bases sitting between them. Germline V CDR1 and CDR2: LGHDT, YNNKEL (reference sequence).

V is TRBV5-1 and J is TRBJ2-7; the D is unclear. The CDR3 is made up of 13 amino acids. Germline CDR1 is SGHRS and CDR2 is YFSETQ. The V gene lost 4 bases and the J gene lost 3 bases, with 11 bases spanning the gap. CDR3: CASSPSQVYEQYF. CDR3 DNA sequence: TGCGCCAGCAGCCCTTCCCAGGTCTACGAGCAGTACTTC.